The source of this T cell receptor (beta chain) is a study of cytotoxic CD8 clonotypes in ibrutinib-treated CLL. Study summary: Partial response was seen in 24 patients and complete response in 2; after median around six years, roughly 14 stayed remitted, around 12 progressed. With a range of 6 to 36, the median treatment time before response samples were taken was about twelve months.

The study's findings and limits: Sample timing was unmatched between remission and later-progressing patients; lymph nodes unstudied. Few clonotypes were public, and these shrank or held steady under treatment.

The assay was immunoSEQ multiplex PCR, and TCRdb's table has in-frame clones only and misses some. The sample holds some 350,000 clones, about 61% seen once. The CDR3 is made up of 14 amino acids. Trimming removed 1 base from V and 7 bases from J, with 11 bases in between. Germline V gene data show CDR1 as MNHEY and CDR2 as SMNVEV (reference sequence). In the case of this clone: What it recognizes is unknown.

V is TRBV27 and J is TRBJ1-5; no firm D call. The source of this sequence is a human donor with chronic lymphocytic leukemia. The sequencing here drew on PBMCs, taken after 36 months of ibrutinib treatment. For the CDR3, the DNA is TGTGCCAGCAGTTTATATGGGCCCCACCAGCCCCAGCATTTT. It encodes CASSLYGPHQPQHF.